Shown below are 21 T cell receptor beta chains from a single sample sequenced in a study of cytomegalovirus exposure and HLA in healthy donors. The PCR used 60 Vbeta and 13 Jbeta primers. Sequencing was performed with immunoSEQ multiplex PCR; in TCRdb, only in-frame clones are kept and a portion is missing. The sample has more than 150,000 clones; roughly 84% are singletons. Source material: PBMCs. These receptor sequences come from a woman between 50 and 59 years old in good health and CMV-seropositive.

The table lists this clone with a count of one. The V and J genes are TRBV18 and TRBJ2-7; 9 bases agree with TRBD1. This CDR3 spans 14 amino acids. Per germline, CDR1 KGHSH and CDR2 LQKENI. After removal of 6 bases from V and 10 bases from J, the junction contained 13 bases not matched to a gene. CDR3 in amino acids: CASSPPGTGRNQYF. The CDR3 nucleotides are TGTGCCAGCTCCCCGCCCGGGACAGGGAGGAACCAGTACTTC.

This clone was observed once. The sample has other DNA sequences that encode this CDR3 too. The J gene is TRBJ2-7, the V gene TRBV6-5; 7 bases match TRBD2. With 5 bases clipped from V and 0 bases from J, the junction kept 4 bases outside the gene matches. Germline V CDR1 and CDR2: MNHEY, SVGAGI. The CDR3 is 14 amino acids. Written as DNA, the CDR3 is TGTGCCAGCAGTGAGGGAGGGAGCTCCTACGAGCAGTACTTC. Translated: CASSEGGSSYEQYF.

The CDR3 DNA sequence: TGCGCCAGCAGCCAAGCCGGGACAGGGGGTAATGAGCAGTTCTTC. The encoded protein is CASSQAGTGGNEQFF. V gene TRBV4-1 combines with J gene TRBJ2-1, with 11 bases aligning to TRBD1. V lost 1 base and J lost 7; bases outside the gene matches: 3. This CDR3 has 15 residues. Germline CDR1 is MGHRA and CDR2 is YSYEKL.

This sequence joins TRBV6-1 and TRBJ1-6; the D gene is possibly TRBD1 (5 bases). Germline V gene sequence: CDR1 MNHNS, CDR2 SASEGT. Trimming removed 7 bases at V and 9 bases at J, with 16 bases between. CDR3 length: 14 amino acids. This CDR3 reads CASTERGVGSPLHF. The CDR3 bases are TGTGCCAGCACTGAGCGGGGGGTAGGTTCACCCCTCCACTTT.

This rearrangement joins TRBV30 to TRBJ1-5, with 9 bases fitting TRBD1. Germline V gene lookup returns CDR1 GTSNPN and CDR2 SVGIG (reference sequence). The V and J ends lost 3 bases and 6 bases, in that order; junction bases with no gene match: 6. The CDR3 totals 14 residues. CDR3 in amino acids: CAWSPDRGSQPQHF. The CDR3 nucleotides read TGTGCCTGGAGCCCTGACAGGGGGAGTCAGCCCCAGCATTTT.

The J gene is TRBJ2-2, the V gene TRBV7-2; TRBD2 matches 10 bases. Germline values: CDR1 SGHTA, CDR2 FQGNSA. The CDR3 has 17 amino acids. The V and J ends lost 3 bases and 5 bases, in that order; junction bases with no gene match: 9. The CDR3 DNA reads TGTGCCAGCAGCTTTCCTCTAGCGGGGGCCGCTACCGGGGAGCTGTTTTTT. As protein: CASSFPLAGAATGELFF.

The chain links TRBV7-3 to TRBJ2-3; TRBD1 is a possible D gene (6 bases). Per germline, CDR1 SGHTA and CDR2 FQGTGA. The CDR3 covers 14 residues. With 3 bases removed from V and 4 bases from J, the gap between germline ends came to 11 bases. CDR3 sequence reads: CASSFRGRADTQYF. The CDR3 DNA follows: TGTGCCAGCAGCTTTAGGGGGAGAGCAGATACGCAGTATTTT.

The chain joins TRBV7-8 to TRBJ1-1; TRBD1 aligns across 9 bases. The CDR3 extends over 15 amino acids. Germline assignment: CDR1 SGHVS and CDR2 FQNEAQ. The V gene end was trimmed by 4 bases and the J gene end by 1 base; junction bases not matched to a gene: 4. The CDR3 DNA is TGTGCCAGCAGCTCGAGGACAGGGGAGAACACTGAAGCTTTCTTT. Amino acids: CASSSRTGENTEAFF.

This sequence joins TRBV5-4 and TRBJ2-2, with D uncertain. Between the trimmed V and J ends, which lost 4 bases and 3 bases, there was a span of 16 bases. The CDR3 runs 16 residues. Germline V CDR1 and CDR2: SGHNT, YYREEE (reference sequence). In DNA form, the CDR3 reads TGTGCCAGCAGCCCCCGTGTGGGCTCGGACACCGGGGAGCTGTTTTTT. Amino acids: CASSPRVGSDTGELFF.

The chain has TRBV2 and TRBJ2-2; 8 bases agree with TRBD1. The CDR3 extends over 14 amino acids. V trimming: 6 bases; J trimming: 5 bases; junction bases outside the gene matches: 5. CDR1 is SNHLY, CDR2 FYNNEI, per germline. CDR3 region: CASSRDRSTGELFF. CDR3 coding DNA: TGTGCCAGCAGCCGGGACAGGTCGACCGGGGAGCTGTTTTTT.

In the case of this clone: A read error may account for a junction end that differs from germline. J is TRBJ1-4 and V is TRBV5-1; D unclear. This CDR3 region has 13 residues. The germline CDR1 and CDR2 sequences are SGHRS and YFSETQ. The CDR3 sequence: CASSFQYGEKLFF. The CDR3 DNA sequence: TGTGCCAGCAGCTTCCAGTACGGGGAAAAACTGTTTTTT.

V is TRBV11-1 and J is TRBJ2-2; perhaps TRBD1 as D (6 bases). CDR3 length equals 14 residues. Trimming pared 3 bases from V and 4 bases from J, leaving 9 bases between. Germline CDR1 is SGHAT and CDR2 is FQDESV (reference sequence). Here the CDR3 reads CASSLTGPTGELFF. The CDR3, as DNA: TGTGCCAGCAGCTTGACAGGCCCCACCGGGGAGCTGTTTTTT.

The V gene is TRBV9, the J gene TRBJ2-7; 9 bases line up with TRBD1. Trimming cost V 4 bases and J 6 bases; bases outside gene matches: 8. The CDR3 covers 14 residues. Per germline, CDR1 SGDLS and CDR2 YYNGEE. The CDR3 is CASSLGQGVLEQYF. The DNA for the CDR3 is TGTGCCAGCAGCCTGGGACAGGGAGTCCTCGAGCAGTACTTC.

The chain joins TRBV7-8 to TRBJ1-5; D is uncertain. Looked up from germline, CDR1 is SGHVS and CDR2 is FQNEAQ. V lost 5 bases to trimming and J lost 6 bases, with 17 bases between them. There are 15 residues in the CDR3. The chain's CDR3 is CASSPSGLGGQPQHF. The CDR3 DNA sequence: TGTGCCAGCAGCCCCTCGGGGTTGGGAGGTCAGCCCCAGCATTTT.

This clone was seen once. This rearrangement joins TRBV6-1 to TRBJ2-5; 7 positions match TRBD1. Germline CDR1 and CDR2: MNHNS and SASEGT. J lost 7 bases, V lost 2 bases, and 13 bases had no gene match. The CDR3 runs to 16 residues. In nucleotides, the CDR3 is TGTGCCAGCAGTGAAAGGCTTGGGACAGCCGAGGGGACCCAGTACTTC. It codes for CASSERLGTAEGTQYF.

The J gene is TRBJ1-1, the V gene TRBV6-1; no firm D call. V was shortened by 2 bases and J by 3 bases, with 7 bases between the two germline ends. This CDR3 has 13 amino acids. Germline CDR1 reads MNHNS; CDR2 reads SASEGT. The DNA for the CDR3 is TGTGCCAGCAGTGAACCCGCGTACACTGAAGCTTTCTTT. Protein product: CASSEPAYTEAFF.

The chain uses TRBV28 and TRBJ2-7; D call uncertain. V lost 2 bases and J lost 2, with 7 bases in between. Germline assignment: CDR1 MDHEN and CDR2 SYDVKM. The length of the CDR3 is 13 residues. The CDR3 DNA follows: TGTGCCAGCAGTTTAAGCCCTACCTACGAGCAGTACTTC. Encoded protein: CASSLSPTYEQYF. The full variable domain, its missing parts supplied by reference TRBV28 and TRBJ2-7, is DVKVTQSSRYLVKRTGEKVFLECVQDMDHENMFWYRQDPGLGLRLIYFSYDVKMKEKGDIPEGYSVSREKKERFSLILESASTNQTSMYLCASSLSPTYEQYFGPGTRLTVT.

V gene TRBV7-6 combines with J gene TRBJ2-2, with unresolved D. The CDR3 runs 15 residues. V shed 2 bases and J shed 7 bases, with 14 bases lying between them. CDR1 and CDR2 (germline): SGHVS, FNYEAQ. Here the CDR3 reads CASSLNDFSDGELFF. In nucleotides, the CDR3 is TGTGCCAGCAGCTTAAACGACTTCTCGGACGGGGAGCTGTTTTTT.

This clone was observed once. This chain joins TRBV7-3 and TRBJ2-3; TRBD2 agrees at 8 bases. CDR1 and CDR2 from the germline V gene are SGHTA and FQGTGA. The CDR3 contains 13 residues. The V gene end was trimmed by 2 bases and the J gene end by 5 bases; junction bases not matched to a gene: 0. CDR3: CASSLREGDTQYF. The CDR3 DNA is TGTGCCAGCAGCTTACGGGAGGGAGATACGCAGTATTTT.

This chain joins TRBV2 and TRBJ1-1, with TRBD1 identical over 7 bases. V gave up 6 bases and J gave up 4 bases; unmatched junction bases: 8. CDR1 and CDR2 (germline): SNHLY, FYNNEI. CDR3 size: 14 residues. The CDR3 loop is CASRPTGVTTEAFF. CDR3 coding DNA: TGTGCCAGCAGGCCTACAGGGGTGACCACTGAAGCTTTCTTT.

Points on this clone: Other DNA variants within this sample encode the same CDR3. The chain uses TRBV10-3 and TRBJ2-3; 10 bases are a match to TRBD1. CDR1 and CDR2 from the germline V gene are ENHRY and SYGVKD. The CDR3 length is 14 residues. The V and J ends lost 8 bases and 1 base, in that order; junction bases with no gene match: 3. Written as DNA, the CDR3 is TGTGCCATCTCCGGGACAGGGGGCACAGATACGCAGTATTTT. Its translation: CAISGTGGTDTQYF.